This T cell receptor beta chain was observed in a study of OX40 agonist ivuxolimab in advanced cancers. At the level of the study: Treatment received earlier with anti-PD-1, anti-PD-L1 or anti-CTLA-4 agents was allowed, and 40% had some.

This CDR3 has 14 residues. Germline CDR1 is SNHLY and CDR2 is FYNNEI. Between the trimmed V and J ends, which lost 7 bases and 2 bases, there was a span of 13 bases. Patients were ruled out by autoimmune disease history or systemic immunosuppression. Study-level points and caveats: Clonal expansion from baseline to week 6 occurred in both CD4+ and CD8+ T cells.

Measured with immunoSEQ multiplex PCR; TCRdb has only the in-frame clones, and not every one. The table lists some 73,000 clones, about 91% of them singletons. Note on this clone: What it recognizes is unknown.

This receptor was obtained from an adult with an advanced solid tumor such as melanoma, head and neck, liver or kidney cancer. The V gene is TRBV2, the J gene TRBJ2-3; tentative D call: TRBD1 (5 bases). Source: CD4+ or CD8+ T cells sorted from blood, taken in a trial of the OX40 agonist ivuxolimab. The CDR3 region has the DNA TGTGCCAGCAAAACAGGAATTCACACAGATACGCAGTATTTT. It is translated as CASKTGIHTDTQYF.